This T cell receptor beta chain was observed in a study of cytomegalovirus exposure and HLA in healthy donors. Findings of the study overall: A later analysis linked a missense variant in DCLRE1C to the trimming of TCR beta V and J genes.

Use of 60 Vbeta and 13 Jbeta primers characterized the PCR. Clones were sequenced by immunoSEQ multiplex PCR, and TCRdb holds only the in-frame ones, with some missing. The sample has under 100,000 clones, about 74% seen once. Worth noting for this clone: What it recognizes is unknown.

In nominal health when sampled, donors likely had unrecorded immune exposures nonetheless. Sequencing was carried out using PBMCs. The sequence derives from a woman in her fifties or sixties in good health and CMV-seropositive.

The CDR3 loop is CASRPGLAVKTDTQYF. The CDR3 DNA sequence: TGTGCCAGCAGGCCGGGACTAGCGGTCAAAACAGATACGCAGTATTTT. This sequence joins TRBV6-4 and TRBJ2-3; TRBD2 aligns across 11 bases. The CDR3 sequence is 16 residues long. V shed 6 bases and J 3 bases; nucleotides not matched to a gene: 8. Germline CDR1 MRHNA, CDR2 SNTAGT.